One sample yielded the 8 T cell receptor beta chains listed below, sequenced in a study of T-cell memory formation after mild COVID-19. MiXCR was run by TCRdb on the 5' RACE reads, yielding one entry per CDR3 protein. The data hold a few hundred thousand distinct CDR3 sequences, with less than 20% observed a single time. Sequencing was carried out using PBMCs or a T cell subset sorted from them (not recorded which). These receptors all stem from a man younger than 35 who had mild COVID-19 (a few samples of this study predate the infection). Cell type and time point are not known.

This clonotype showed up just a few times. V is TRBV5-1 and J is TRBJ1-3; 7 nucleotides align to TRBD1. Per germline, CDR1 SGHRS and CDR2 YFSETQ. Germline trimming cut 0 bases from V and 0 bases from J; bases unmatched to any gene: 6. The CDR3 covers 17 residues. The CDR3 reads CASSLAEGASSGNTIYF. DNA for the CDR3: TGCGCCAGCAGCTTGGCCGAGGGGGCGAGCTCTGGAAACACCATATATTTT.

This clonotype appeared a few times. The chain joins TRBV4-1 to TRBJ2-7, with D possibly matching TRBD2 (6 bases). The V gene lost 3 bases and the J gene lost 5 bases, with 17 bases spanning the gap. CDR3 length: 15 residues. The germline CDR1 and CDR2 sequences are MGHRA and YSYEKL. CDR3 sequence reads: CASSQYPSETHEQYF. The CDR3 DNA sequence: TGCGCCAGCAGCCAGTACCCTAGCGAGACCCACGAGCAGTACTTC.

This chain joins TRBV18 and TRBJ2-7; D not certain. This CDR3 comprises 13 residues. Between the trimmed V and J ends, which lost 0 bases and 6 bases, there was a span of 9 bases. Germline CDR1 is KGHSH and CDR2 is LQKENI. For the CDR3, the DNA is TGTGCCAGCTCACCACCTTCCCGCGTCGAGCAGTACTTC. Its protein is CASSPPSRVEQYF.

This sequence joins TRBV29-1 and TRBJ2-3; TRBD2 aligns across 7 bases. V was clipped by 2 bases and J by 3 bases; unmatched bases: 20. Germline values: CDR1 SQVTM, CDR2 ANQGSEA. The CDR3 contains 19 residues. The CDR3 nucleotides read TGCAGCGTTGAACTCATGGATCTTTCCCGGGGGGTGACGACAGATACGCAGTATTTT. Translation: CSVELMDLSRGVTTDTQYF.

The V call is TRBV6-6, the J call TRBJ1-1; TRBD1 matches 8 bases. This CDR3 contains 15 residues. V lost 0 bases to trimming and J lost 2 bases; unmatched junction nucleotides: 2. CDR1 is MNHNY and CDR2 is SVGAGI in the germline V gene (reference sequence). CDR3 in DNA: TGTGCCAGCAGTTACTCAGGACAGGGTAACACTGAAGCTTTCTTT. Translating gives CASSYSGQGNTEAFF.

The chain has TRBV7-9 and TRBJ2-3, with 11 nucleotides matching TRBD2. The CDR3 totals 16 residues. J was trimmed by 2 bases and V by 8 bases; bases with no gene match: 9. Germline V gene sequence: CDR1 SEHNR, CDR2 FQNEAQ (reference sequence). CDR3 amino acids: CASDRGTSGYTDTQYF. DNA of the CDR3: TGTGCCAGCGACCGGGGGACTAGCGGATACACAGATACGCAGTATTTT.

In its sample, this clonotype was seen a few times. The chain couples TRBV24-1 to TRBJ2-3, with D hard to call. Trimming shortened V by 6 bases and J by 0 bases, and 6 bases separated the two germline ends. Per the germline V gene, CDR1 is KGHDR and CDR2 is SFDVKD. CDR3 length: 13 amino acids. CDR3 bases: TGTGCCACCAGTCGACTTAGCACAGATACGCAGTATTTT. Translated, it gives CATSRLSTDTQYF.

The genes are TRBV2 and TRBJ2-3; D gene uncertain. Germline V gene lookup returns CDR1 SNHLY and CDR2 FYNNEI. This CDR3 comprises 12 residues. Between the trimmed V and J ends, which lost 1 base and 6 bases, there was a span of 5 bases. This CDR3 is CASSEVGDTQYF. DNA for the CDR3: TGTGCCAGCAGTGAAGTTGGGGATACGCAGTATTTT. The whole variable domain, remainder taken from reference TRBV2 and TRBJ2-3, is EPEVTQTPSHQVTQMGQEVILRCVPISNHLYFYWYRQILGQKVEFLVSFYNNEISEKSEIFDDQFSVERPDGSNFTLKIRSTKLEDSAMYFCASSEVGDTQYFGPGTRLTVL.